This T cell receptor (beta chain) was documented in a study of T cells after yellow fever vaccination. TCRdb analysed the 5' RACE reads with MiXCR anew, one entry per CDR3 protein. The profile shows approximately 450,000 distinct CDR3 sequences, around 20% of them singletons. In its sample, this clonotype was seen a few times. The antigen remains undetermined. Study-wide points: At around 96% for CD4 and 88% for CD8, most primary-vaccination clones showed up again after the booster. Peaking faster, on day 5 versus 15, the secondary response was nonetheless weaker.

The origin of this receptor is a man younger than 30 who received the YFV17D yellow fever vaccine. The sample was PBMCs, taken before the yellow fever booster vaccination.

Here the CDR3 reads CASRQRGGLAGTEETQYF. As DNA, the CDR3 is TGCGCCAGCAGACAAAGGGGGGGACTAGCGGGGACTGAAGAGACCCAGTACTTC. The gene calls are TRBV4-1 and TRBJ2-5, with TRBD2 identical over 13 bases. Germline loops: CDR1 MGHRA, CDR2 YSYEKL. The CDR3 is made up of 18 amino acids. V gave up 6 bases and J gave up 3 bases; unmatched junction bases: 13.